This T cell receptor beta chain is drawn from a study of beta chain features in type 1 diabetes. Via the markers CD45RO/CCR7/CD25/CD127/CD95/CD27, stem cell-like memory, regulatory, central memory and naive CD4+ cells were sorted. Study results and limitations: High-TCR-expressing cells could be over-represented by cDNA sequencing.

Trimming at V came to 0 bases and at J to 4 bases, leaving 1 base not matched to a gene. Germline CDR1 and CDR2: LGHNA and YNFKEQ. CDR3 length: 14 residues. Since all of the isolated RNA was reverse transcribed, expressed TCRB transcripts were what got sequenced. Naive, central memory and regulatory T cell samples came to a mean of around 3.5 million reads. TCRdb keeps only in-frame clones here, not all; method: immunoSEQ multiplex PCR. The table records roughly 350,000 clones, approximately 11% of them present only once. A remark on this clone: The target antigen is unknown.

The specimen sequenced was naive CD4+ T cells from blood. The rearrangement joins TRBV4-2 to TRBJ2-5; the match to TRBD2 covers 8 bases. This sequence was found in a woman aged 30 to 39 in good health. The CDR3 protein is CASSQDLAGETQYF. The CDR3 region has the DNA TGTGCCAGCAGCCAAGATCTAGCGGGAGAGACCCAGTACTTC.